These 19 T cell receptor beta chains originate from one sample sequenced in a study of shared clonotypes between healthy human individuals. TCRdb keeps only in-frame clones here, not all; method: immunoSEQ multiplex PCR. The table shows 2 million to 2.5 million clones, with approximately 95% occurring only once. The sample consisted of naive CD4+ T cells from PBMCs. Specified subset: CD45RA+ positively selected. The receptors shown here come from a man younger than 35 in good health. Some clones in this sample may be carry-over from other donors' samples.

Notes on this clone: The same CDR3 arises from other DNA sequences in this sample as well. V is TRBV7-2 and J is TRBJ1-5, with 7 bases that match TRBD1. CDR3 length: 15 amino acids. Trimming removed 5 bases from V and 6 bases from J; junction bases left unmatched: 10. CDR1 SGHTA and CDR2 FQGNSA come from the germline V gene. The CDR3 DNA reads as TGTGCCAGCAGCCTCGGAGGGGGCGCGGGTCAGCCCCAGCATTTT. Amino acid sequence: CASSLGGGAGQPQHF.

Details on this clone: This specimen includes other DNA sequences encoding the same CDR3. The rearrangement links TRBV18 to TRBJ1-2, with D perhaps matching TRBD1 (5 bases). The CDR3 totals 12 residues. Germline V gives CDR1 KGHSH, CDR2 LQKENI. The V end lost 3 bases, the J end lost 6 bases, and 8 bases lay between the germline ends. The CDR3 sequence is CASSPRGDGYTF. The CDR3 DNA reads TGTGCCAGCTCACCCCGGGGGGATGGCTACACCTTC. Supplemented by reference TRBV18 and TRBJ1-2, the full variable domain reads NAGVMQNPRHLVRRRGQEARLRCSPMKGHSHVYWYRQLPEEGLKFMVYLQKENIIDESGMPKERFSAEFPKEGPSILRIQQVVRGDSAAYFCASSPRGDGYTFGSGTRLTVV.

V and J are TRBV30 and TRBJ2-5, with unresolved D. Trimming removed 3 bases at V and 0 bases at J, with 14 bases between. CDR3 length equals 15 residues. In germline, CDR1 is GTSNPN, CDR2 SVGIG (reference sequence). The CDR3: CAWSVQTLHQETQYF. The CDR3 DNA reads TGTGCCTGGAGCGTACAGACTCTCCACCAAGAGACCCAGTACTTC. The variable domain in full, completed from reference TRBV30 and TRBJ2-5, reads SQTIHQWPATLVQPVGSPLSLECTVEGTSNPNLYWYRQAAGRGLQLLFYSVGIGQISSEVPQNLSASRPQDRQFILSSKKLLLSDSGFYLCAWSVQTLHQETQYFGPGTRLLVL.

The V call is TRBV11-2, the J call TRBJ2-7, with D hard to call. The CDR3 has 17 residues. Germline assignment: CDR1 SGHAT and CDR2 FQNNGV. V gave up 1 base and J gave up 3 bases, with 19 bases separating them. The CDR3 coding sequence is TGTGCCAGCAGCTTAGTTAGTGGGTCAACATTGAGCTACGAGCAGTACTTC. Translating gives CASSLVSGSTLSYEQYF.

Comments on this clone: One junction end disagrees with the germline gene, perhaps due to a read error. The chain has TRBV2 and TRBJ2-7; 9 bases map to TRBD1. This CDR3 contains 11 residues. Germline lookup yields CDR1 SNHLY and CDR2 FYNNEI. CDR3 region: CASSEGTGASF. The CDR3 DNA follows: TGTGCCAGCAGTGAAGGGACAGGGGCCAGCTTC. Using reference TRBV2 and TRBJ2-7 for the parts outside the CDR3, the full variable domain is EPEVTQTPSHQVTQMGQEVILRCVPISNHLYFYWYRQILGQKVEFLVSFYNNEISEKSEIFDDQFSVERPDGSNFTLKIRSTKLEDSAMYFCASSEGTGASFGPGTRLTVT.

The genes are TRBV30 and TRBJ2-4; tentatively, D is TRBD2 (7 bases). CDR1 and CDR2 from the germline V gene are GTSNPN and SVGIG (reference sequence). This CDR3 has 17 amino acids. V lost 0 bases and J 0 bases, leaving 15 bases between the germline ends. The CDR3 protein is CAWSVGGGSLAKNIQYF. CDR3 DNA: TGTGCCTGGAGTGTAGGGGGGGGCTCTTTAGCCAAAAACATTCAGTACTTC.

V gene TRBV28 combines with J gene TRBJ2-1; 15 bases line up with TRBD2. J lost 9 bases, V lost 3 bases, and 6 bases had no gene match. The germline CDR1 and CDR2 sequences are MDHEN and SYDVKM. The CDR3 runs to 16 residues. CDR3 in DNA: TGTGCCAGCAGTTTCCCCGGACTAGCGGGAGGGGGTGAGCAGTTCTTC. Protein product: CASSFPGLAGGGEQFF.

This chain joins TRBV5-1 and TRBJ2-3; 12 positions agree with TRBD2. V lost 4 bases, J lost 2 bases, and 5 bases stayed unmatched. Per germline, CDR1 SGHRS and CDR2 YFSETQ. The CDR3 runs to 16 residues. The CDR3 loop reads CASSRGLAGNTDTQYF. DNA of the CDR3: TGCGCCAGCAGCCGCGGACTAGCGGGAAACACAGATACGCAGTATTTT.

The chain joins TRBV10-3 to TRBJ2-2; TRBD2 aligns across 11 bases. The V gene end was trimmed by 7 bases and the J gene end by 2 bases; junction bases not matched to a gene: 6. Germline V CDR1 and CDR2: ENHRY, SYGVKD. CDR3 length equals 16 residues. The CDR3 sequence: CAIKPGTSGNTGELFF. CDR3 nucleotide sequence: TGTGCCATCAAACCTGGGACTAGCGGTAACACCGGGGAGCTGTTTTTT.

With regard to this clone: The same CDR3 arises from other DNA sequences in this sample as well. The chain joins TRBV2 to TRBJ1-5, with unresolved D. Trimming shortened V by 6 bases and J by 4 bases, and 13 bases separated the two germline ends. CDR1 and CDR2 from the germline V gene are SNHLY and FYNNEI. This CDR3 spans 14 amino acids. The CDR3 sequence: CASSERTENQPQHF. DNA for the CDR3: TGTGCCAGCAGCGAGAGGACGGAAAATCAGCCCCAGCATTTT.

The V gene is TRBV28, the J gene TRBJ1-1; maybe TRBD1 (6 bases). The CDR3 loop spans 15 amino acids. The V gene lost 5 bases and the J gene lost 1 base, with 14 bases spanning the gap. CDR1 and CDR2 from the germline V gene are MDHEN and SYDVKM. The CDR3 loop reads CASSERGISNTEAFF. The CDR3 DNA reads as TGTGCCAGCAGTGAGAGGGGGATCTCGAACACTGAAGCTTTCTTT.

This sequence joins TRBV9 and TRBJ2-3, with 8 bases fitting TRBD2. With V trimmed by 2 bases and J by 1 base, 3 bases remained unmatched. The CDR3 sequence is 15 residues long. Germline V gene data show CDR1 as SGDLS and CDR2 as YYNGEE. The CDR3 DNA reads TGTGCCAGCAGCGTTAGCGGGGTTGGCACAGATACGCAGTATTTT. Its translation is CASSVSGVGTDTQYF.

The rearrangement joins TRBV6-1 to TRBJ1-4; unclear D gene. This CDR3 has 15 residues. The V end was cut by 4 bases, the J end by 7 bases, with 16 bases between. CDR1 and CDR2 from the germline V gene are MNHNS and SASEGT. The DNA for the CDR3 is TGTGCCAGCAGTGTGATGGGGTCGAGGAGTGAAAAACTGTTTTTT. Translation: CASSVMGSRSEKLFF.

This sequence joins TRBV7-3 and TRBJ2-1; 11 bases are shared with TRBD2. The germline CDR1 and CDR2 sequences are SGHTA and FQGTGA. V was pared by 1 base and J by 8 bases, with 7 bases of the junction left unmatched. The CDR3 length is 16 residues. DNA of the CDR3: TGTGCCAGCAGCTTAAGGGGACTAGCGGCGGGGGATGAGCAGTTCTTC. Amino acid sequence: CASSLRGLAAGDEQFF.

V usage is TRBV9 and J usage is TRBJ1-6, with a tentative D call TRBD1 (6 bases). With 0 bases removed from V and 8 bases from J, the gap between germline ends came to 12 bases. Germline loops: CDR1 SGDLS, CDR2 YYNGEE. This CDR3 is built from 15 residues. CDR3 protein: CASSVEGQGHSPLHF. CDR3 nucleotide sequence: TGTGCCAGCAGCGTAGAGGGGCAGGGGCATTCACCCCTCCACTTT.

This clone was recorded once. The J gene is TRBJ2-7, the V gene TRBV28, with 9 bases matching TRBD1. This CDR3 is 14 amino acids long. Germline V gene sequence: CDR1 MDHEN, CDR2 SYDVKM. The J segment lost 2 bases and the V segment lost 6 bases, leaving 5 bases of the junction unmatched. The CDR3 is CASSRQGVTYEQYF. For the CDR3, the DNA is TGTGCCAGCAGCCGACAGGGGGTAACCTACGAGCAGTACTTC.

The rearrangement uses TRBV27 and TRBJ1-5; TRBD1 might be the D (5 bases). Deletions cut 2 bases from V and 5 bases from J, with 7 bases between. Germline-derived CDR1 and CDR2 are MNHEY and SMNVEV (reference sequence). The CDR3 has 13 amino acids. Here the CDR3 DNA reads TGTGCCAGCAGTTTAGTAGGGGATCAGCCCCAGCATTTT. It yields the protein CASSLVGDQPQHF.

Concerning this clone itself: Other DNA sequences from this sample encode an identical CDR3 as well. The CDR3 loop is CASSLRGATNEKLFF. The CDR3 DNA follows: TGTGCCAGCAGTTTGCGGGGGGCAACTAATGAAAAACTGTTTTTT. The gene calls are TRBV28 and TRBJ1-4; weak D call: TRBD1 (5 bases). This CDR3 spans 15 amino acids. Germline V CDR1 and CDR2: MDHEN, SYDVKM. Trimming removed 3 bases at V and 0 bases at J, with 8 bases between.

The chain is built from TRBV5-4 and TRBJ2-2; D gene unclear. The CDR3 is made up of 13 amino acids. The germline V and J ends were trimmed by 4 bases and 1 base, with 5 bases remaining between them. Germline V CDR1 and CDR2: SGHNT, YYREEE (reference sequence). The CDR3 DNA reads TGTGCCAGCAGCAACAGGAACACCGGGGAGCTGTTTTTT. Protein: CASSNRNTGELFF.